These 30 T cell receptor beta chains came from one sample sequenced in a study of T-cell reconstitution after alpha-beta-depleted transplantation in children. The TCRbeta library incorporated unique molecular identifiers. TCRdb used MiXCR to reprocess the PCR reads, holding one entry per CDR3 protein. The sample contains some 600,000 distinct CDR3 sequences, over 10% of which appear only once. The material sequenced was PBMCs, mostly from graft donor cells, taken 360 days after TCRalphabeta/CD19-depleted stem cell transplant. The origin of the receptors is a male patient younger than 18 who had a stem cell transplant for acute myeloid leukemia, so the T cells may come from the graft donor.

The CDR3 sequence: CSARGAAFF. CDR3 in DNA: TGCAGTGCTAGGGGGGCAGCTTTCTTT. The rearrangement joins TRBV20-1 to TRBJ1-1; a weak D match, TRBD1 (6 bases). The germline V gene encodes CDR1 DFQATT and CDR2 SNEGSKA (reference sequence). V was clipped by 3 bases and J by 10 bases, with 6 bases between them. The length of the CDR3 is 9 residues.

This clonotype was observed at least ten times. The V gene is TRBV6-2 or TRBV6-3, the J gene TRBJ2-1; a weak D match, TRBD1 (6 bases). The CDR3 contains 15 residues. The germline V gene has CDR1 MNHEY and CDR2 SVGEGT. V was pared by 7 bases and J by 5 bases, with 18 bases between. CDR3 sequence: CASKATGSIDNEQFF. In nucleotides, the CDR3 is TGTGCCAGCAAGGCCACAGGGAGTATCGACAATGAGCAGTTCTTC.

This clonotype showed up many times. The rearrangement uses TRBV6-1 and TRBJ2-2, with 7 bases lining up with TRBD1. V lost 10 bases to trimming and J lost 0 bases; unmatched junction nucleotides: 11. Germline CDR1 and CDR2: MNHNS and SASEGT. The CDR3 has 16 amino acids. CDR3 DNA sequence: TGTGCCACCCGATTCCGACAGGGACCGAACACCGGGGAGCTGTTTTTT. Translated, it gives CATRFRQGPNTGELFF.

This clonotype was counted only a few times. The chain is built from TRBV29-1 and TRBJ2-6; 9 positions match TRBD1. CDR3 length: 16 residues. Germline V CDR1 and CDR2: SQVTM, ANQGSEA. V was clipped by 3 bases and J by 4 bases; unmatched bases: 7. This chain's CDR3 is CSVEGQGVSGANVLTF. The DNA for the CDR3 is TGCAGCGTTGAGGGACAGGGAGTCTCCGGGGCCAACGTCCTGACTTTC.

Many counts were recorded for this clonotype. The chain links TRBV11-1 to TRBJ1-5; 9 bases align to TRBD1. Germline V CDR1 and CDR2: SGHAT, FQDESV (reference sequence). The CDR3 is made up of 18 amino acids. The junction had 11 bases not matched to a gene; V was cut back by 1 base and J by 4 bases. CDR3 DNA: TGTGCCAGCAGCTTAGGAGCAACCGGGACAGGGCGGAATCAGCCCCAGCATTTT. The encoded protein is CASSLGATGTGRNQPQHF.

This clonotype was recorded a few times. The chain couples TRBV15 to TRBJ2-7; tentatively, D is TRBD1 or TRBD2 (5 bases each). The CDR3 is 14 amino acids. Germline assignment: CDR1 LNHNV and CDR2 YYDKDF (reference sequence). V dropped 3 bases and J dropped 0 bases, with 9 bases sitting between them. CDR3 loop: CATSSWGSSYEQYF. The CDR3 coding sequence is TGTGCCACCAGCAGTTGGGGGAGCTCCTACGAGCAGTACTTC.

This clonotype has just a few counts. This rearrangement joins TRBV6-5 to TRBJ2-2, with a possible D match to TRBD1 (6 bases). Germline values: CDR1 MNHEY, CDR2 SVGAGI. The CDR3 sequence is 16 residues long. Trimming cost V 2 bases and J 7 bases, with 17 bases left between them. CDR3 bases: TGTGCCAGCAGTTACGACATGTGGGGGCGACACGGGGAGCTGTTTTTT. Translated, it gives CASSYDMWGRHGELFF.

This clonotype has only a few counts. This chain links TRBV6-6 with TRBJ1-2; a possible D gene is TRBD1 (6 bases). V was cut by 7 bases and J by 7 bases, with 16 bases left in between. Germline CDR1 MNHNY, CDR2 SVGAGI (reference sequence). The CDR3 has 13 residues. Written as DNA, the CDR3 is TGTGCCAGCATACTAATCCCAGGGGTTGGCTACACCTTC. Translated: CASILIPGVGYTF.

The table lists this clonotype with many counts. V gene TRBV5-1 combines with J gene TRBJ2-1; 10 nucleotides align to TRBD1. V gave up 7 bases and J gave up 8 bases; unmatched junction bases: 9. Germline values: CDR1 SGHRS, CDR2 YFSETQ. This CDR3 has 14 amino acids. CDR3 in DNA: TGCGCCAGCGACCGACAGGGGGCGGGATATGAGCAGTTCTTC. This sequence encodes CASDRQGAGYEQFF. The whole variable domain, remainder taken from reference TRBV5-1 and TRBJ2-1, is KAGVTQTPRYLIKTRGQQVTLSCSPISGHRSVSWYQQTPGQGLQFLFEYFSETQRNKGNFPGRFSGRQFSNSRSEMNVSTLELGDSALYLCASDRQGAGYEQFFGPGTRLTVL.

This chain connects TRBV19 to TRBJ2-1; 7 bases align to TRBD2. The V and J ends lost 5 bases and 0 bases, in that order; junction bases with no gene match: 10. Germline CDR1 reads LNHDA; CDR2 reads SQIVND (reference sequence). This CDR3 has 17 amino acids. CDR3 sequence reads: CASSLTTSLLSYNEQFF. In DNA form, the CDR3 reads TGTGCCAGTAGTTTGACGACTAGCCTTCTCTCCTACAATGAGCAGTTCTTC.

There are many counts of this clonotype. The chain combines TRBV4-3 with TRBJ2-1; TRBD2 matches at 7 bases. This CDR3 region has 16 residues. The germline CDR1 and CDR2 sequences are LGHNA and YSLEER. V gave up 5 bases and J gave up 7 bases; unmatched junction bases: 14. Written as DNA, the CDR3 is TGCGCCAGCAGCACCTGGGGGGGAGGTCAAGGGAATGAGCAGTTCTTC. This sequence encodes CASSTWGGGQGNEQFF.

This rearrangement joins TRBV4-2 to TRBJ2-3, with 11 bases identical to TRBD2. Germline CDR1 is LGHNA and CDR2 is YNFKEQ. Losses at the gene ends were 2 bases for V and 1 base for J; bases not matched to a gene: 11. CDR3 length: 19 residues. The CDR3 coding sequence is TGTGCCAGCAGCCAAAACCCCCGGACTAGCGGGCTACGCACAGATACGCAGTATTTT. Its translation: CASSQNPRTSGLRTDTQYF.

This clonotype was seen at least ten times. The genes are TRBV29-1 and TRBJ2-3; D unresolved. CDR3 length equals 13 residues. The germline V gene encodes CDR1 SQVTM and CDR2 ANQGSEA. The germline V and J ends were trimmed by 4 bases and 5 bases, with 13 bases remaining between them. The CDR3 DNA reads TGCAGCGTTGCGGGCTACCCTGGAGATACGCAGTATTTT. This gives the protein CSVAGYPGDTQYF.

This clonotype was seen a handful of times. The chain combines TRBV10-3 with TRBJ1-2; D is perhaps TRBD1 (6 bases). This CDR3 is 16 amino acids long. Trimming left V 3 bases short and J 0 bases short, with 14 bases between. Germline V CDR1 and CDR2: ENHRY, SYGVKD. The CDR3 DNA follows: TGTGCCATCAGTGACGGGGGGCCCTTCCCTAACTATGGCTACACCTTC. It is translated as CAISDGGPFPNYGYTF.

The gene calls are TRBV5-1 and TRBJ2-1; TRBD2 is a possible D gene (5 bases). CDR1 is SGHRS, CDR2 YFSETQ, per germline. The length of the CDR3 is 14 residues. The V and J ends lost 3 bases and 1 base respectively, with 8 bases between them. The CDR3 region has the DNA TGCGCCAGCAGCTCCGGGAAGTCCTACAATGAGCAGTTCTTC. Protein: CASSSGKSYNEQFF.

This clonotype was picked up a small number of times. Because it lacks the conserved phenylalanine or tryptophan at the end, this CDR3 is likely a read error. It is unclear where the CDR3 begins or ends on the DNA, so no DNA is shown, and the CDR3 is as TCRdb lists it. This chain connects TRBV7-2 to TRBJ2-3; the table's D gene call, TRBD1, was not cross checked with the DNA. Germline V gives CDR1 SGHTA, CDR2 FQGNSA. Both ends counted, the CDR3 spans 11 residues. The CDR3 sequence: CASSLESFTPL.

Ten or more counts support this clonotype. The CDR3 DNA is TGTGCCAGCCGGGCCCGAAGTGTGAGCAATCAGCCCCAGCATTTT. Protein sequence: CASRARSVSNQPQHF. J is TRBJ1-5 and V is TRBV28; D is ambiguous. This CDR3 contains 15 residues. The V end lost 8 bases, the J end lost 1 base, and 15 bases lay between the germline ends. Germline lookup yields CDR1 MDHEN and CDR2 SYDVKM.

This clonotype was seen more than once but under ten times. This chain uses TRBV18 with TRBJ1-5; possible D gene TRBD1, 5 bases. V shed 3 bases and J shed 0 bases, with 15 bases lying between them. Germline V gene sequence: CDR1 KGHSH, CDR2 LQKENI. The CDR3 has 17 residues. The DNA for the CDR3 is TGTGCCAGCTCACCCGTCCCTGACAGTTATAGCAATCAGCCCCAGCATTTT. It encodes CASSPVPDSYSNQPQHF.

Ten or more counts support this clonotype. The J gene is TRBJ2-3, the V gene TRBV28; 7 nucleotides align to TRBD1. V lost 1 base, J lost 4 bases, and 14 bases stayed unmatched. The CDR3 sequence is 18 residues long. Germline V gene sequence: CDR1 MDHEN, CDR2 SYDVKM. For the CDR3, the DNA is TGTGCCAGCAGTTTATACTCCTTCTCGACAGGGAACCCAGATACGCAGTATTTT. It codes for CASSLYSFSTGNPDTQYF.

V gene TRBV19 combines with J gene TRBJ2-6, with no clear D. The CDR3 contains 13 residues. Germline V gene data show CDR1 as LNHDA and CDR2 as SQIVND (reference sequence). V shed 8 bases and J shed 5 bases, with 10 bases lying between them. CDR3 in amino acids: CASSQSWANVLTF. In DNA form, the CDR3 reads TGTGCCAGTTCCCAGAGTTGGGCCAACGTCCTGACTTTC. Together with reference TRBV19 and TRBJ2-6, the CDR3 gives the full variable domain: DGGITQSPKYLFRKEGQNVTLSCEQNLNHDAMYWYRQDPGQGLRLIYYSQIVNDFQKGDIAEGYSVSREKKESFPLTVTSAQKNPTAFYLCASSQSWANVLTFGAGSRLTVL.

The V gene is TRBV20-1, the J gene TRBJ1-3; D not resolved. The germline V and J ends were trimmed by 6 bases and 8 bases, with 20 bases remaining between them. From germline, CDR1 is DFQATT and CDR2 SNEGSKA (reference sequence). The CDR3 is made up of 14 amino acids. Here the CDR3 DNA reads TGCAGTGCCGATCCTTCATTAGGGTGGGACACCATATATTTT. This codes for CSADPSLGWDTIYF.

This clonotype was recorded at least ten times. The V gene is TRBV4-3, the J gene TRBJ2-3; TRBD2 agrees at 12 bases. Germline V gene data show CDR1 as LGHNA and CDR2 as YSLEER. CDR3 length equals 19 residues. The V gene end was trimmed by 0 bases and the J gene end by 4 bases; junction bases not matched to a gene: 11. In DNA, the CDR3 is TGCGCCAGCAGCCAAGATCGGCTAGCGGGAGGGCCTGTCGCAGATACGCAGTATTTT. Translating it yields CASSQDRLAGGPVADTQYF.

This clonotype was found a few times. This chain joins TRBV29-1 and TRBJ1-3, with TRBD1 as a possible D gene (5 bases). Germline CDR1 SQVTM, CDR2 ANQGSEA. Trimming shortened V by 3 bases and J by 0 bases, and 12 bases separated the two germline ends. The CDR3 consists of 15 residues. The CDR3 nucleotides are TGCAGCGTTGAGTTGGGGACCCACTCTGGAAACACCATATATTTT. This translates into CSVELGTHSGNTIYF.

This clonotype occurred a few times. The gene calls are TRBV27 and TRBJ2-1, with D perhaps TRBD2 (6 bases). CDR3 length: 17 residues. Germline loops: CDR1 MNHEY, CDR2 SMNVEV (reference sequence). Trimming took 5 bases from V and 6 from J, leaving 23 bases between them. The CDR3 DNA follows: TGTGCCAGCAGTGTAGTACCGGGACTTAGGACCTTCAATGAGCAGTTCTTC. Protein product: CASSVVPGLRTFNEQFF.

The chain joins TRBV7-9 to TRBJ2-1; 10 positions match TRBD2. There are 16 residues in the CDR3. Germline assignment: CDR1 SEHNR and CDR2 FQNEAQ (reference sequence). V lost 5 bases, J lost 8 bases, and 12 bases stayed unmatched. CDR3 bases: TGTGCCAGCAGCACCGCCAGACTAGCGGGCTCCGATGAGCAGTTCTTC. Encoded protein: CASSTARLAGSDEQFF.

This clonotype was seen a handful of times. The rearrangement joins TRBV28 to TRBJ1-3; a possible D gene is TRBD1 (5 bases). Germline CDR1 reads MDHEN; CDR2 reads SYDVKM. The length of the CDR3 is 15 residues. V gave up 1 base and J gave up 3 bases, with 10 bases separating them. CDR3 DNA: TGTGCCAGCAGTTTATTGGGGGGACTTGGAAACACCATATATTTT. Its translation: CASSLLGGLGNTIYF.

V usage is TRBV24-1 and J usage is TRBJ2-7; 11 nucleotides agree with TRBD2. The CDR3 loop spans 14 amino acids. Germline V gene data show CDR1 as KGHDR and CDR2 as SFDVKD. The trim removed 9 bases at V and 6 bases at J, leaving 9 bases unmatched. CDR3: CATVPGLAGGEQYF. The CDR3 coding sequence is TGTGCCACCGTGCCAGGGCTAGCGGGAGGCGAGCAGTACTTC.

This clonotype was counted between two and nine times. V and J are TRBV2 and TRBJ2-3; D may match TRBD1 or TRBD2 (5 bases each). Looked up from germline, CDR1 is SNHLY and CDR2 is FYNNEI. V lost 6 bases and J 9 bases, leaving 13 bases between the germline ends. The CDR3 has 12 amino acids. The CDR3 spells CASRKGEYTQYF. The CDR3 DNA follows: TGTGCCAGCAGGAAAGGGGAGTACACGCAGTATTTT.

This clonotype has just a few counts. This rearrangement joins TRBV30 to TRBJ2-2; no definite D call. The CDR3 sequence is 12 residues long. Trimming took 8 bases from V and 2 from J, leaving 9 bases between them. CDR1 and CDR2 from the germline V gene are GTSNPN and SVGIG (reference sequence). The CDR3 DNA sequence: TGTGCCGCGACTGCTAACACCGGGGAGCTGTTTTTT. This encodes CAATANTGELFF.

Remarks on this clonotype: At one end, the junction sequence differs from germline, possibly due to a read error. This chain uses TRBV9 with TRBJ2-1; D uncertain. The CDR3 extends over 13 amino acids. Germline CDR1 and CDR2: SGDLS and YYNGEE. The CDR3 loop reads CASSVAGYYEQFF. The DNA for the CDR3 is TGTGCCAGCAGCGTAGCTGGCTACTATGAGCAGTTCTTC.